These 19 T cell receptor beta chains came from one sample sequenced in a study of Ad26.COV2.S vaccination and SARS-CoV-2 variants. The method was immunoSEQ multiplex PCR; TCRdb's version includes in-frame clones alone and lacks a portion of them. The data contain approximately 450,000 clones, 90% of them singletons. Described treatment: about 20 received Ad26.COV2.S at low or high dose, single or two shots; five or six received placebo; per-sample allocation not given. All samples were drawn on day 63, counting from the first vaccine or placebo injection. The sequencing here drew on peripheral blood, taken in a trial of Ad26.COV2.S vaccine versus placebo. Receptor source: a person between 18 and 60 years old who received the Ad26.COV2.S COVID-19 vaccine or a placebo.

This clone came up once. This chain joins TRBV7-9 and TRBJ2-7; 7 nucleotides align to TRBD1. Germline assignment: CDR1 SEHNR and CDR2 FQNEAQ (reference sequence). The CDR3 extends over 12 amino acids. The J segment lost 4 bases and the V segment lost 8 bases, leaving 5 bases of the junction unmatched. In nucleotides, the CDR3 is TGTGCCAGCGAGGGGGCGGGTTACGAGCAGTACTTC. This translates into CASEGAGYEQYF.

The chain employs TRBV10-2 and TRBJ2-2, with D possibly being TRBD2 (5 bases). V dropped 3 bases and J dropped 6 bases, with 14 bases sitting between them. This CDR3 has 15 residues. CDR1 is WSHSY and CDR2 is SAAADI in the germline V gene. As DNA, the CDR3 is TGCGCCAGCAGTGACCCTGAAGGGAGCCCCGGGGAGCTGTTTTTT. Encoded protein: CASSDPEGSPGELFF.

The chain joins TRBV5-4 to TRBJ2-2; D could derive from TRBD1 or TRBD2 (5 bases each). This CDR3 contains 15 residues. V dropped 4 bases and J dropped 4 bases, with 14 bases sitting between them. Germline lookup yields CDR1 SGHNT and CDR2 YYREEE (reference sequence). For the CDR3, the DNA is TGTGCCAGCAGCCGCGGTGGGGGTAGCACCGGGGAGCTGTTTTTT. Amino acid sequence: CASSRGGGSTGELFF. The complete variable domain, with remaining parts taken from reference TRBV5-4 and TRBJ2-2, reads ETGVTQSPTHLIKTRGQQVTLRCSSQSGHNTVSWYQQALGQGPQFIFQYYREEENGRGNFPPRFSGLQFPNYSSELNVNALELDDSALYLCASSRGGGSTGELFFGEGSRLTVL.

The chain carries TRBV7-8 and TRBJ2-2, with D unclear. There are 15 residues in the CDR3. V was pared by 5 bases and J by 3 bases, with 13 bases between. The V gene's germline CDR1 is SGHVS and CDR2 FQNEAQ. CDR3 residues: CASSRGARYTGELFF. CDR3 DNA: TGTGCCAGCAGCCGAGGTGCCAGATACACCGGGGAGCTGTTTTTT.

This clone was detected only once. V gene TRBV29-1 combines with J gene TRBJ1-2, with 8 bases that match TRBD1. Trimming cost V 3 bases and J 5 bases; bases outside gene matches: 5. The CDR3 has 13 amino acids. In germline, CDR1 is SQVTM, CDR2 ANQGSEA. CDR3 DNA: TGCAGCGTTGACCAGGGGGCGGTGTATGGCTACACCTTC. Translated: CSVDQGAVYGYTF.

The chain combines TRBV3-1 (or the pseudogene TRBV3-2) with TRBJ2-1; TRBD2 matches at 8 bases. The CDR3 loop spans 15 amino acids. J gave up 8 bases and V 4 bases, and 10 bases lay outside the gene matches. The germline CDR1 and CDR2 sequences are LGHDT and YNNKEL (reference sequence). The DNA for the CDR3 is TGTGCCAGCAGCCTCCCGGGGACTAGGGGTTATGAGCAGTTCTTC. Translated: CASSLPGTRGYEQFF.

V usage is TRBV6-2 or TRBV6-3 and J usage is TRBJ1-2; TRBD1 matches 7 bases. Per germline, CDR1 MNHEY and CDR2 SVGEGT. The CDR3 sequence is 13 residues long. Unmatched junction bases numbered 1, after V lost 2 bases and J lost 4 bases. The CDR3 loop is CASSYGQVYGYTF. In nucleotides, the CDR3 is TGTGCCAGCAGTTACGGACAGGTCTATGGCTACACCTTC.

The chain employs TRBV4-1 and TRBJ1-6; weak D call: TRBD1 (5 bases). Germline lookup yields CDR1 MGHRA and CDR2 YSYEKL. Trimming took off 0 bases at V and 2 bases at J, with 11 bases between the two ends. This CDR3 contains 17 residues. The CDR3 DNA is TGCGCCAGCAGCCAAGAAAACAGGAACACCTATAATTCACCCCTCCACTTT. Amino acid sequence: CASSQENRNTYNSPLHF.

In its sample, this clone was seen once. The V and J genes are TRBV19 and TRBJ2-2, with TRBD2 matching over 10 bases. CDR3 size: 14 residues. Germline trimming cut 6 bases from V and 3 bases from J; bases unmatched to any gene: 1. Germline CDR1 reads LNHDA; CDR2 reads SQIVND (reference sequence). CDR3 DNA: TGTGCCAGTAGGCTAGCGGGAGACACCGGGGAGCTGTTTTTT. It codes for CASRLAGDTGELFF.

The chain links TRBV7-2 to TRBJ2-1; 13 bases are shared with TRBD2. The CDR3 covers 18 residues. Per germline, CDR1 SGHTA and CDR2 FQGNSA. The V and J ends lost 5 bases and 3 bases, in that order; junction bases with no gene match: 10. CDR3 DNA sequence: TGTGCCAGCAGCATAGAGGGACTAGCGGGATCCCTCTACAATGAGCAGTTCTTC. It translates to CASSIEGLAGSLYNEQFF.

The chain employs TRBV11-2 and TRBJ2-7; D not certain. V was cut by 2 bases and J by 3 bases, with 8 bases left in between. From germline, CDR1 is SGHAT and CDR2 FQNNGV. The CDR3 is 13 amino acids. CDR3 in DNA: TGTGCCAGCAGCTTACAGCCGATCTACGAGCAGTACTTC. Translated, it gives CASSLQPIYEQYF.

The V gene is TRBV3-1 (or the pseudogene TRBV3-2), the J gene TRBJ1-6, with D tentatively TRBD1 (5 bases). The CDR3 runs 16 residues. The germline V and J ends were trimmed by 6 bases and 3 bases, with 15 bases remaining between them. Germline CDR1 and CDR2: LGHDT and YNNKEL (reference sequence). CDR3 bases: TGTGCCAGCAGTGATCCACAGGTAAACTATAATTCACCCCTCCACTTT. Protein: CASSDPQVNYNSPLHF.

The chain joins TRBV12-3 or TRBV12-4 to TRBJ2-7; no definite D call. Trimming removed 3 bases at V and 3 bases at J, with 9 bases between. The CDR3 sequence is 13 residues long. CDR3 amino acids: CASSFGVVYEQYF. The CDR3 DNA reads as TGTGCCAGCAGTTTTGGGGTAGTCTACGAGCAGTACTTC.

The chain uses TRBV30 and TRBJ2-1, with no clear D. The CDR3 extends over 15 amino acids. CDR1 is GTSNPN, CDR2 SVGIG, per germline (reference sequence). V lost 6 bases, J lost 0 bases, and 15 bases lay in between. The DNA for the CDR3 is TGTGCCTGTTCCGGACGGGCGAGCTCCTACAATGAGCAGTTCTTC. Amino acids: CACSGRASSYNEQFF.

V usage is TRBV18 and J usage is TRBJ2-2, with D possibly being TRBD1 (5 bases). The CDR3 length is 14 residues. Germline V gene data show CDR1 as KGHSH and CDR2 as LQKENI. V gave up 3 bases and J gave up 4 bases, with 9 bases separating them. CDR3 loop: CASSPLDTTGELFF. CDR3 bases: TGTGCCAGCTCACCCTTGGACACCACCGGGGAGCTGTTTTTT.

The gene calls are TRBV7-2 and TRBJ1-2; D gene uncertain. Germline V gives CDR1 SGHTA, CDR2 FQGNSA. The CDR3 consists of 12 residues. V shed 5 bases and J shed 7 bases, with 11 bases lying between them. The CDR3 loop is CASSPLEGGYTF. CDR3 coding DNA: TGTGCCAGCAGCCCTCTTGAGGGTGGCTACACCTTC.

This chain connects TRBV2 to TRBJ2-3, with D possibly called TRBD1 or TRBD2 (5 bases each). This CDR3 region has 16 residues. The ends were cut back, 3 bases at V and 2 bases at J, with 15 bases in the middle. The V gene's germline CDR1 is SNHLY and CDR2 FYNNEI. The CDR3 loop is CASSDSGREHTDTQYF. The CDR3, as DNA: TGTGCCAGCAGTGACTCTGGCAGGGAGCACACAGATACGCAGTATTTT. Drawing the rest from reference TRBV2 and TRBJ2-3, the complete variable domain is EPEVTQTPSHQVTQMGQEVILRCVPISNHLYFYWYRQILGQKVEFLVSFYNNEISEKSEIFDDQFSVERPDGSNFTLKIRSTKLEDSAMYFCASSDSGREHTDTQYFGPGTRLTVL.

This rearrangement joins TRBV5-1 to TRBJ1-1, with 7 positions matching TRBD1. V lost 5 bases and J lost 0; bases outside the gene matches: 4. This CDR3 spans 14 amino acids. Germline values: CDR1 SGHRS, CDR2 YFSETQ. CDR3 nucleotide sequence: TGCGCCAGCAGTGAGGGACAGATGAACACTGAAGCTTTCTTT. Translated: CASSEGQMNTEAFF.

The chain employs TRBV5-1 and TRBJ1-1; tentative D call: TRBD1 (5 bases). CDR3 length: 13 amino acids. V gave up 4 bases and J gave up 4 bases, with 11 bases separating them. Germline CDR1 reads SGHRS; CDR2 reads YFSETQ. For the CDR3, the DNA is TGCGCCAGCAGCACAGGAACCATCACTGAAGCTTTCTTT. It is translated as CASSTGTITEAFF.